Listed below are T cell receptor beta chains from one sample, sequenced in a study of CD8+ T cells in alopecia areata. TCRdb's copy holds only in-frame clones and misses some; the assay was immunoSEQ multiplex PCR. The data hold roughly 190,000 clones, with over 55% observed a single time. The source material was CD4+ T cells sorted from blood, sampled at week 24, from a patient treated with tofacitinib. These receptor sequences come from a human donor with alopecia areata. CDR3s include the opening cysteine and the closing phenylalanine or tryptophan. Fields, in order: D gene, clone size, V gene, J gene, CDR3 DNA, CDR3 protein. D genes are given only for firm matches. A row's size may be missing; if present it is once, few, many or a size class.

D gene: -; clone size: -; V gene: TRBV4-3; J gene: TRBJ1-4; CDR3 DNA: TGCGCCAGCAGCCAAGATATCGGGCCAACTAATGAAAAACTGTTTTTT; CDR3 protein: CASSQDIGPTNEKLFF
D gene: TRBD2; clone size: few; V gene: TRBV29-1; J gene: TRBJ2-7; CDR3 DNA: TGCAGCGTTGGAACCCGGACTAGCTACGAGCAGTACTTC; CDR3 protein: CSVGTRTSYEQYF
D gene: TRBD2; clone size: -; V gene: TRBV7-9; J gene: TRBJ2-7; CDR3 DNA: TGTGCCAGCAGCCCCGGGAGGTACGAGCAGTACTTC; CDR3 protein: CASSPGRYEQYF
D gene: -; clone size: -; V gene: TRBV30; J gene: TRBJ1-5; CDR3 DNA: TGTGCCTGGAGTAATGGGTGGGATCAGCCCCAGCATTTT; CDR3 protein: CAWSNGWDQPQHF
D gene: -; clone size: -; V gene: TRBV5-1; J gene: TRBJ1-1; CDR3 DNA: TGCGCCAGCAGCTTGGAACAGGGCAAATTTAACACTGAAGCTTTCTTT; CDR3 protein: CASSLEQGKFNTEAFF
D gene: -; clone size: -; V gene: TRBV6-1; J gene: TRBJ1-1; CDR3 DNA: TGTGCCAGCAGTCCTGGGGGGGCGCGGGTCACTGAAGCTTTCTTT; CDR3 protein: CASSPGGARVTEAFF
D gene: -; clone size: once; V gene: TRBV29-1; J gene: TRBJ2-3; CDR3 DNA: TGCAGCGTTGAGGGGGGTAGGGCCCGGACAGATACGCAGTATTTT; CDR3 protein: CSVEGGRARTDTQYF
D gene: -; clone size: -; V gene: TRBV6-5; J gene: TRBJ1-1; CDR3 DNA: TGTGCCAGCAGTGACCGGACGGAGAATGAAGCTTTCTTT; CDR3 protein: CASSDRTENEAFF
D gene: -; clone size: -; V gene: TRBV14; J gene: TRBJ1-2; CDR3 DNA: TGTGCCAGCAGCCTCACGGGGGCTCCGTATGGCTACACCTTC; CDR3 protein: CASSLTGAPYGYTF
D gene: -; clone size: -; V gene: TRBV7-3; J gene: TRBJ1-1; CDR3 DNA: TGTGCCAGCAGCTTAGTCGGGGGGAAAGCTTTCTTT; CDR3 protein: CASSLVGGKAFF
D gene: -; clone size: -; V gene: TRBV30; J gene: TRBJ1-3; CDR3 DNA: TGTGCCTGGAGTCTCGTGGGTGCCGCGGCCCGGGCCACCATATATTTT; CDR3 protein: CAWSLVGAAARATIYF
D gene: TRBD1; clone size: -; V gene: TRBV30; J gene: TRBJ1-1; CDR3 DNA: TGTGCCCGGACAGGAGACAGGGGAGGCACTGAAGCTTTCTTT; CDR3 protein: CARTGDRGGTEAFF
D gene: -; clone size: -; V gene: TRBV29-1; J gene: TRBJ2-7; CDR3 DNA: TGCAGCGCCCGAGACAGGTCAGCCTACGAGCAGTACTTC; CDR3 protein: CSARDRSAYEQYF
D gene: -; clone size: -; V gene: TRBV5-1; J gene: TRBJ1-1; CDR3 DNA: TGCGCCAGCAGCCGACAGGCTCTGAACACTGAAGCTTTCTTT; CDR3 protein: CASSRQALNTEAFF
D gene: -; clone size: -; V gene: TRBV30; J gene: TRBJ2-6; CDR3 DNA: TGTGCCTGGAGTGCCCAGTTAAGCTCTGGGGCCAACGTCCGGACTTTC; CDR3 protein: CAWSAQLSSGANVRTF
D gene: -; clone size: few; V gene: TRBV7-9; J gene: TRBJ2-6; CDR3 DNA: TGTGCCAGCAGCTTAGGCAGGGGCTCTGGGGCCAACGTCCTGACTTTC; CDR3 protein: CASSLGRGSGANVLTF